Following are 9 T cell receptor beta chains from one sample sequenced in a study of molecular identifiers for immune sequencing clone quantification. TCRdb called the PCR reads again in MiXCR, with one record for every CDR3 protein. The sample contains approximately 320,000 distinct CDR3 sequences, roughly 24% of which appear only once. The specimen was naive CD8+ T cells from blood, with Jurkat cell RNA spiked in. Subset denoted: FACS-sorted CD8+CD4-CCR7+CD45RA+ naive T cells. These receptors were collected from a human donor in good health. Some libraries in this study had Jurkat cell RNA spiked in.

This clonotype has just a few counts. CDR3 loop: CASSQDRGPGYEQYF. The DNA for the CDR3 is TGCGCCAGCAGCCAAGATCGGGGCCCTGGTTACGAGCAGTACTTC. The chain carries TRBV4-3 and TRBJ2-7; D tentatively fits TRBD1 or TRBD2 (5 bases each). Per the germline V gene, CDR1 is LGHNA and CDR2 is YSLEER. The length of the CDR3 is 15 residues. Trimming shortened V by 0 bases and J by 4 bases, and 13 bases separated the two germline ends.

As to this clonotype: This likely comes from a read error, as the CDR3 has no conserved phenylalanine or tryptophan at its end. The chain recombines TRBV6-6 with TRBJ2-7; 10 nucleotides match TRBD2. The CDR3 covers 14 residues. CDR1 and CDR2 from the germline V gene are MNHNY and SVGAGI (reference sequence). With 6 bases clipped from V and 4 bases from J, the junction kept 6 bases outside the gene matches. This CDR3 is CASRPLAGSYEQYI. The CDR3 DNA sequence: TGTGCCAGCAGACCACTAGCGGGGAGTTACGAGCAGTACATC.

The V call is TRBV7-9, the J call TRBJ2-6; D might be TRBD2 (6 bases). The V end was cut by 7 bases, the J end by 0 bases, with 16 bases between. Looked up from germline, CDR1 is SEHNR and CDR2 is FQNEAQ (reference sequence). This CDR3 comprises 17 residues. CDR3 residues: CASMYAGRASGANVLTF. DNA for the CDR3: TGTGCCAGCATGTACGCGGGAAGAGCCTCTGGGGCCAACGTCCTGACTTTC.

This clonotype came up many times. The chain links TRBV5-6 to TRBJ1-1; TRBD1 might be the D (5 bases). The CDR3 has 16 amino acids. V gave up 4 bases and J gave up 4 bases, with 20 bases separating them. Germline CDR1 is SGHDT and CDR2 is YYEEEE. CDR3 DNA sequence: TGTGCCAGCAGCCCCATTTCGTGGGGGGGAGGCACTGAAGCTTTCTTT. This codes for CASSPISWGGGTEAFF.

This clonotype has more than one count but fewer than ten. This chain links TRBV12-3 or TRBV12-4 with TRBJ2-1; tentatively, D is TRBD2 (6 bases). With 3 bases removed from V and 9 bases from J, the gap between germline ends came to 12 bases. The CDR3 has 13 amino acids. Here the CDR3 DNA reads TGTGCCAGCAGTTTGGCCGCAGCGGGTGAGCAGTTCTTC. This gives the protein CASSLAAAGEQFF.

Remarks on this clonotype: This may come from a read error, since a much larger clone is one base off. The chain employs TRBV6-2 or TRBV6-3 and TRBJ2-4; D remains ambiguous. The CDR3 loop spans 14 amino acids. Germline V gene sequence: CDR1 MNHEY, CDR2 SVGEGT. CDR3 sequence: CASSYLDDKNVQYF. In nucleotides, the CDR3 is TGTGCCAGCAGTTACTTGGACGACAAAAACGTTCAGTACTTC.

The chain joins TRBV20-1 to TRBJ2-1, with D possibly called TRBD1 or TRBD2 (5 bases each). The length of the CDR3 is 11 residues. The ends were cut back, 3 bases at V and 11 bases at J, with 11 bases in the middle. Germline CDR1 DFQATT, CDR2 SNEGSKA (reference sequence). The CDR3 nucleotides are TGCAGTGCTAGCCGGGACGTGAAGCAGTTCTTC. Its protein is CSASRDVKQFF.

This clonotype turned up a few times. The chain carries TRBV2 and TRBJ1-5; tentative D call: TRBD1 (5 bases). The V gene's germline CDR1 is SNHLY and CDR2 FYNNEI. With 1 base removed from V and 2 bases from J, the gap between germline ends came to 9 bases. The CDR3 length is 15 residues. In DNA form, the CDR3 reads TGTGCCAGCAGTGAAGTAGGGGTTGGCAATCAGCCCCAGCATTTT. It encodes CASSEVGVGNQPQHF.

This clonotype was detected many times. The chain employs TRBV19 and TRBJ2-7; D possibly uses TRBD1 or TRBD2 (5 bases each). V lost 6 bases and J 4 bases, leaving 13 bases between the germline ends. The germline gives CDR1 LNHDA, CDR2 SQIVND (reference sequence). CDR3 size: 13 residues. The CDR3, as DNA: TGTGCCAGTAGCCCGGGACCGGGATACGAGCAGTACTTC. Encoded protein: CASSPGPGYEQYF.